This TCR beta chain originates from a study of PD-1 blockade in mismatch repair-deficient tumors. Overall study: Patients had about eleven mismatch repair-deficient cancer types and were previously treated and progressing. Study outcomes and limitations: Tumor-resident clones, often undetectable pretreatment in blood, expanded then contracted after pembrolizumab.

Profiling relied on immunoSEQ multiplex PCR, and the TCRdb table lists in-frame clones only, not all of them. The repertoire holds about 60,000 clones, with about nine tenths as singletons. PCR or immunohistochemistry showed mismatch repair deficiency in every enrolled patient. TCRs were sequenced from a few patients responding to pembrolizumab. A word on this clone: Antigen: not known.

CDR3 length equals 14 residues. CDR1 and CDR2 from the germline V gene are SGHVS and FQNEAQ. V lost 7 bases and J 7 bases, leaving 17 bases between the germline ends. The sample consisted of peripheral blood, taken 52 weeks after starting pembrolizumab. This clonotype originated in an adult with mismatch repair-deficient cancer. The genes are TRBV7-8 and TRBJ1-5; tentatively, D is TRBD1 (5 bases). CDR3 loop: CASTSSRVGQPQHF. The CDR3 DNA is TGTGCCAGCACCTCGAGCAGGGTCGGACAGCCCCAGCATTTT.